The rows below give T cell receptor beta chains drawn from one sample of a study of graft-versus-host responses after intestinal transplantation. The method was immunoSEQ multiplex PCR; TCRdb's version includes in-frame clones alone and lacks a portion of them. The sample lists 20,000 or so clones; approximately 80% were seen once. Sample: PBMCs, taken 14 days after transplant. Receptor source: a human patient who received an intestinal transplant, so some T cells may come from the graft donor. The CDR3 runs from the conserved cysteine through the conserved F or W. D genes are given only for firm matches.

TRBD1,TRBJ1-2,TRBV19,TGTGCCAGTAGTAAGACAGGGTTCTATGGCTACACCTTC,CASSKTGFYGYTF
-,TRBJ2-5,TRBV7-9,TGTGCCAGCAGCTTAGTGGGGAACGGCAGAGAAGAGACCCAGTACTTC,CASSLVGNGREETQYF
TRBD1,TRBJ1-2,TRBV7-6,TGTGCCAGCAGCTCCACTGCCGACGACAGGGGGCTTGGCTACACCTTC,CASSSTADDRGLGYTF
-,TRBJ1-1,TRBV2,TGTGCCAGCATCGAACAGGGTCCCACTGAAGCTTTCTTT,CASIEQGPTEAFF